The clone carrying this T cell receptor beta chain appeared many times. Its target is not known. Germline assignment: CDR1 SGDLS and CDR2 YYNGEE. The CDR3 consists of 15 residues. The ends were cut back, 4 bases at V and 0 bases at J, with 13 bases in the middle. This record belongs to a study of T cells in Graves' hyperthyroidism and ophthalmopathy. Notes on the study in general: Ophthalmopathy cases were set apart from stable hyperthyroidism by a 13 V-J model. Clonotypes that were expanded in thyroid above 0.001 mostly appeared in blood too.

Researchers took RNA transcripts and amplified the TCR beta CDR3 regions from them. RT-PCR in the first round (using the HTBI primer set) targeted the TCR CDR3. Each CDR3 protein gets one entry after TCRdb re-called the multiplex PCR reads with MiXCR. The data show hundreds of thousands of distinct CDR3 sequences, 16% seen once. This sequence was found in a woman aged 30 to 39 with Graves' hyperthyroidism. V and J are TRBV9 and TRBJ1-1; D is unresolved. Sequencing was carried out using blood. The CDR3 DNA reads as TGTGCCAGCAGCCCCGAGCATCGTTTGAACACTGAAGCTTTCTTT. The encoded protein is CASSPEHRLNTEAFF.